The 32 T cell receptor beta chains below were found in one sample sequenced in a study of graft-versus-host responses after intestinal transplantation. Assay: immunoSEQ multiplex PCR; the TCRdb copy retains only in-frame clones and omits some. The sample consists of around 88,000 clones, around four fifths of them appearing once. Their target antigens are unknown. The sample was unstimulated CD8+ T cells sorted from spleen or lymph node cells, taken before intestinal transplant. These TCRs come from a human donor who received an intestinal transplant.

CDR3 coding DNA: TGTGCCAGTAGATCGGGGACGAATCAGCCCCAGCATTTT. Amino acid sequence: CASRSGTNQPQHF. The J gene is TRBJ1-5, the V gene TRBV19, with D tentatively TRBD1 (5 bases). From germline, CDR1 is LNHDA and CDR2 SQIVND (reference sequence). The V gene lost 6 bases and the J gene lost 4 bases, with 10 bases spanning the gap. The CDR3 sequence is 13 residues long.

The chain links TRBV7-3 to TRBJ2-1; TRBD1 might be the D (6 bases). This CDR3 comprises 13 residues. Trimming pared 5 bases from V and 9 bases from J, leaving 14 bases between. Germline V lookup: CDR1 SGHTA, CDR2 FQGTGA. As DNA, the CDR3 is TGTGCCAGCAGCGTGACAGGTGGTAGTGAGCAGTTCTTC. Translating it yields CASSVTGGSEQFF.

The V gene is TRBV6-5, the J gene TRBJ1-1; no firm D call. The V end was cut by 1 base, the J end by 6 bases, with 15 bases between. This CDR3 comprises 15 residues. In germline, CDR1 is MNHEY, CDR2 SVGAGI. CDR3 protein: CASSYFLGDGAEAFF. The CDR3 region has the DNA TGTGCCAGCAGTTACTTTTTAGGCGACGGGGCTGAAGCTTTCTTT.

The V call is TRBV28, the J call TRBJ2-7; D uncertain. Between the trimmed V and J ends, which lost 5 bases and 4 bases, there was a span of 12 bases. In germline, CDR1 is MDHEN, CDR2 SYDVKM. The CDR3 covers 13 residues. CDR3: CASSLPWPYEQYF. DNA for the CDR3: TGTGCCAGCAGTCTCCCATGGCCTTACGAGCAGTACTTC. Looking up the rest from reference TRBV28 and TRBJ2-7 gives the full variable domain: DVKVTQSSRYLVKRTGEKVFLECVQDMDHENMFWYRQDPGLGLRLIYFSYDVKMKEKGDIPEGYSVSREKKERFSLILESASTNQTSMYLCASSLPWPYEQYFGPGTRLTVT.

The DNA for the CDR3 is TGTGCCAGCAGTTTATGGGGGGGCAACTATGGCTACACCTTC. This encodes CASSLWGGNYGYTF. This chain connects TRBV28 to TRBJ1-2; weak D call: TRBD1 (6 bases). The CDR3 is made up of 14 amino acids. Germline V lookup: CDR1 MDHEN, CDR2 SYDVKM. The germline V and J ends were trimmed by 0 bases and 2 bases, with 7 bases remaining between them.

The rearrangement joins TRBV4-1 to TRBJ2-2; 14 nucleotides line up with TRBD2. In germline, CDR1 is MGHRA, CDR2 YSYEKL. V trimming: 2 bases; J trimming: 7 bases; junction bases outside the gene matches: 9. The CDR3 has 18 residues. In nucleotides, the CDR3 is TGCGCCAGCAGCCAATTCCTAGGACTAGCGGGGGGCCACGGGGAGCTGTTTTTT. It is translated as CASSQFLGLAGGHGELFF.

The chain has TRBV6-5 and TRBJ1-1; D gene ambiguous. V was pared by 8 bases and J by 0 bases, with 10 bases between. The V gene's germline CDR1 is MNHEY and CDR2 SVGAGI. The CDR3 is 13 amino acids. CDR3 nucleotides: TGTGCCAGCGAAAAAACATTGAACACTGAAGCTTTCTTT. Its protein is CASEKTLNTEAFF.

The V call is TRBV19, the J call TRBJ2-1, with no clear D. This CDR3 has 13 residues. V was cut by 5 bases and J by 5 bases, with 10 bases left in between. Germline values: CDR1 LNHDA, CDR2 SQIVND (reference sequence). In DNA form, the CDR3 reads TGTGCCAGTAGTTGGGCAGCCGACAATGAGCAGTTCTTC. Translating it yields CASSWAADNEQFF.

This chain joins TRBV7-9 and TRBJ2-7, with D possibly TRBD1 on 6 matching bases. Germline CDR1 SEHNR, CDR2 FQNEAQ (reference sequence). There are 16 residues in the CDR3. Trimming left V 8 bases short and J 5 bases short, with 25 bases between. The CDR3: CASFPPAPTGHDEQYF. In DNA, the CDR3 is TGTGCCAGCTTTCCCCCGGCCCCTACAGGGCACGACGAGCAGTACTTC.

The chain recombines TRBV28 with TRBJ1-2, with unresolved D. Germline V CDR1 and CDR2: MDHEN, SYDVKM. Trimming removed 2 bases from V and 6 bases from J, with 13 bases in between. The CDR3 is made up of 14 amino acids. This CDR3 is CASSLEGVEDGYTF. Written as DNA, the CDR3 is TGTGCCAGCAGTTTAGAAGGCGTGGAGGATGGCTACACCTTC.

The chain uses TRBV9 and TRBJ1-5; D call uncertain. The CDR3 is made up of 15 amino acids. Germline values: CDR1 SGDLS, CDR2 YYNGEE. With 0 bases removed from V and 5 bases from J, the gap between germline ends came to 12 bases. The DNA for the CDR3 is TGTGCCAGCAGCGTAGACGGGGATGTGGATCAGCCCCAGCATTTT. Translating it yields CASSVDGDVDQPQHF.

The chain couples TRBV6-5 to TRBJ2-7, with D possibly matching TRBD2 (5 bases). The CDR3 extends over 14 amino acids. The V gene's germline CDR1 is MNHEY and CDR2 SVGAGI. V lost 0 bases, J lost 0 bases, and 6 bases lay in between. The CDR3 nucleotides read TGTGCCAGCAGTTACTCGGCGGGCTCCTACGAGCAGTACTTC. Encoded protein: CASSYSAGSYEQYF.

The gene calls are TRBV27 and TRBJ2-1, with 7 positions matching TRBD2. V lost 7 bases and J lost 1; bases outside the gene matches: 10. This CDR3 has 16 residues. Per germline, CDR1 MNHEY and CDR2 SMNVEV (reference sequence). The DNA of the CDR3 is TGTGCCAGCATGGCCCTCTTGGGGGGGTCCTACAATGAGCAGTTCTTC. Its translation is CASMALLGGSYNEQFF.

This clone appeared a single time. V gene TRBV6-5 combines with J gene TRBJ2-1; D may be TRBD2 (5 bases). Germline V gene data show CDR1 as MNHEY and CDR2 as SVGAGI. The V end was cut by 0 bases, the J end by 5 bases, with 14 bases between. The CDR3 totals 16 residues. The CDR3 DNA reads as TGTGCCAGCAGTTACTCCAGCCTAGCTCGGGACAATGAGCAGTTCTTC. This encodes CASSYSSLARDNEQFF.

The V gene is TRBV6-5, the J gene TRBJ2-7; TRBD2 matches at 9 bases. Germline assignment: CDR1 MNHEY and CDR2 SVGAGI. CDR3 length: 15 residues. V was clipped by 2 bases and J by 5 bases; unmatched bases: 7. CDR3 DNA: TGTGCCAGCAGTTACGTTTCTAGCGGGGTACACGAGCAGTACTTC. Residues: CASSYVSSGVHEQYF.

J is TRBJ1-2 and V is TRBV29-1; the D gene is possibly TRBD1 (6 bases). V shed 7 bases and J shed 0 bases, with 15 bases lying between them. CDR1 is SQVTM and CDR2 is ANQGSEA in the germline V gene. The CDR3 contains 14 residues. CDR3 coding DNA: TGCAGCGCTGAGGGACATAGTACTAACTATGGCTACACCTTC. Translation: CSAEGHSTNYGYTF.

The V and J genes are TRBV5-1 and TRBJ2-3; 7 bases agree with TRBD1. Germline V gene lookup returns CDR1 SGHRS and CDR2 YFSETQ. V was clipped by 4 bases and J by 0 bases; unmatched bases: 8. The CDR3 loop spans 16 amino acids. The CDR3 is CASSEFGQESTDTQYF. As DNA, the CDR3 is TGCGCCAGCAGCGAGTTCGGACAGGAGAGCACAGATACGCAGTATTTT. Variable domain in full (rest from reference TRBV5-1 and TRBJ2-3): KAGVTQTPRYLIKTRGQQVTLSCSPISGHRSVSWYQQTPGQGLQFLFEYFSETQRNKGNFPGRFSGRQFSNSRSEMNVSTLELGDSALYLCASSEFGQESTDTQYFGPGTRLTVL.

The table lists this clone with a count of one. The chain's CDR3 is CASSSFRGGQETQYF. The CDR3 bases are TGTGCCAGCAGCTCCTTCAGGGGGGGTCAAGAGACCCAGTACTTC. The chain is built from TRBV11-2 and TRBJ2-5; D may correspond to TRBD1 or TRBD2 (7 bases each). CDR3 length: 15 amino acids. The V gene's germline CDR1 is SGHAT and CDR2 FQNNGV. The ends were cut back, 4 bases at V and 2 bases at J, with 14 bases in the middle.

This chain joins TRBV6-5 and TRBJ2-3; no definite D call. Trimming pared 2 bases from V and 1 base from J, leaving 10 bases between. Germline V lookup: CDR1 MNHEY, CDR2 SVGAGI. The CDR3 contains 15 residues. CDR3 region: CASSYVPARTDTQYF. As DNA, the CDR3 is TGTGCCAGCAGTTACGTGCCGGCCCGCACAGATACGCAGTATTTT.

The CDR3 reads CASRVGHEQYF. For the CDR3, the DNA is TGTGCCAGCAGGGTTGGCCACGAGCAGTACTTC. The chain combines TRBV7-2 with TRBJ2-7; D gene ambiguous. V lost 6 bases and J 5 bases, leaving 8 bases between the germline ends. Germline values: CDR1 SGHTA, CDR2 FQGNSA. This CDR3 contains 11 residues.

This clone was seen only once. J is TRBJ2-3 and V is TRBV5-6; 7 bases agree with TRBD1. The germline CDR1 and CDR2 sequences are SGHDT and YYEEEE. The CDR3 has 14 amino acids. V was pared by 3 bases and J by 4 bases, with 5 bases of the junction left unmatched. This CDR3 reads CASSSGTAADTQYF. Here the CDR3 DNA reads TGTGCCAGCAGCTCGGGGACAGCTGCAGATACGCAGTATTTT.

This clone was detected only once. The chain is built from TRBV4-1 and TRBJ2-7; D not resolved. Germline V lookup: CDR1 MGHRA, CDR2 YSYEKL. The CDR3 is 14 residues long. V lost 4 bases and J lost 5, with 15 bases in between. In nucleotides, the CDR3 is TGCGCCAGCAGCCCCGGACCGTTTGGCGACGAGCAGTACTTC. This gives the protein CASSPGPFGDEQYF.

The CDR3 spells CATLEGNSNTGELFF. DNA for the CDR3: TGTGCCACCCTCGAAGGGAATTCGAACACCGGGGAGCTGTTTTTT. The V gene is TRBV10-3, the J gene TRBJ2-2, with D unclear. Trimming took 10 bases from V and 0 from J, leaving 15 bases between them. The CDR3 runs 15 residues. Germline V gene lookup returns CDR1 ENHRY and CDR2 SYGVKD.

The chain has TRBV19 and TRBJ2-3; 9 bases agree with TRBD2. From germline, CDR1 is LNHDA and CDR2 SQIVND (reference sequence). The junction had 8 bases not matched to a gene; V was cut back by 5 bases and J by 2 bases. The CDR3 has 16 amino acids. The CDR3 loop reads CASSETSGLFTDTQYF. DNA for the CDR3: TGTGCCAGTAGTGAGACTAGCGGACTGTTCACAGATACGCAGTATTTT.

The V call is TRBV9, the J call TRBJ2-1; D is unclear. The CDR3 is 12 residues long. V gave up 4 bases and J gave up 7 bases, with 9 bases separating them. In germline, CDR1 is SGDLS, CDR2 YYNGEE. The CDR3 DNA sequence: TGTGCCAGCAGCCCTAACCGAAATGAGCAGTTCTTC. Its protein is CASSPNRNEQFF.

V is TRBV7-6 and J is TRBJ1-3; D is uncertain. Germline V CDR1 and CDR2: SGHVS, FNYEAQ. The CDR3 is made up of 16 amino acids. The V and J ends lost 4 bases and 0 bases respectively, with 13 bases between them. CDR3 sequence reads: CASSSTLTSSGNTIYF. The CDR3 region has the DNA TGTGCCAGCAGCTCCACCTTAACGAGCTCTGGAAACACCATATATTTT.

Written as DNA, the CDR3 is TGTGCCAGCAGCTCGGGACTAGCGGGGTCCCTGGGGGAGACCCAGTACTTC. Its translation: CASSSGLAGSLGETQYF. V is TRBV7-7 and J is TRBJ2-5; 13 nucleotides match TRBD2. The CDR3 covers 17 residues. V shed 4 bases, J shed 5 bases, and the junction held 10 bases outside the gene matches. Germline CDR1 and CDR2: SSHAT and FNYEAQ (reference sequence).

This clone appeared a few times. V usage is TRBV10-2 and J usage is TRBJ2-3; tentatively, D is TRBD2 (6 bases). V was trimmed by 2 bases and J by 0 bases, leaving 9 bases between them. Germline-derived CDR1 and CDR2 are WSHSY and SAAADI. The CDR3 is 15 amino acids. CDR3 region: CASSEPGVSTDTQYF. The CDR3 bases are TGCGCCAGCAGTGAGCCGGGGGTTAGCACAGATACGCAGTATTTT.

This clone has a single count. The chain joins TRBV19 to TRBJ2-1, with 7 bases lining up with TRBD2. J gave up 4 bases and V 5 bases, and 8 bases lay outside the gene matches. From germline, CDR1 is LNHDA and CDR2 SQIVND (reference sequence). The CDR3 runs to 15 residues. CDR3 amino acids: CASSPGLGGYNEQFF. Here the CDR3 DNA reads TGTGCCAGTAGTCCCGGACTAGGTGGATACAATGAGCAGTTCTTC.

The V and J genes are TRBV27 and TRBJ2-7; unclear D gene. Trimming cost V 8 bases and J 2 bases, with 7 bases left between them. This CDR3 spans 11 amino acids. Germline CDR1 and CDR2: MNHEY and SMNVEV (reference sequence). Here the CDR3 reads CASGRTYEQYF. Here the CDR3 DNA reads TGTGCCAGCGGCCGAACCTACGAGCAGTACTTC.

The chain links TRBV27 to TRBJ2-5; perhaps TRBD2 as D (6 bases). The germline V and J ends were trimmed by 0 bases and 2 bases, with 13 bases remaining between them. The CDR3 runs 16 residues. Germline V gene data show CDR1 as MNHEY and CDR2 as SMNVEV (reference sequence). This CDR3 reads CASSLSWGEQQETQYF. CDR3 coding DNA: TGTGCCAGCAGTTTATCGTGGGGGGAACAACAAGAGACCCAGTACTTC.

This clone has a handful of counts. The V call is TRBV6-5, the J call TRBJ2-7, with a tentative D call TRBD2 (6 bases). This CDR3 spans 15 amino acids. Trimming removed 0 bases at V and 1 base at J, with 10 bases between. CDR1 and CDR2 (germline): MNHEY, SVGAGI. The CDR3 DNA reads TGTGCCAGCAGTTACTCGATTGCGGGGTCCTACGAGCAGTACTTC. Amino acid sequence: CASSYSIAGSYEQYF.